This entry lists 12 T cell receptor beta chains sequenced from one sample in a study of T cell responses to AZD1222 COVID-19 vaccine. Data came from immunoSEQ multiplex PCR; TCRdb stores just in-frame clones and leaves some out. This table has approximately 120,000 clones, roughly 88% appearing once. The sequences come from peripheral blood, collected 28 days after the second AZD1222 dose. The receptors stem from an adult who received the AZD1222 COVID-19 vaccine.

In DNA form, the CDR3 reads TGCGCCAGCAGCTTGGATGCGGGGGCACCGGGAGGCTACACCTTC. Its translation: CASSLDAGAPGGYTF. The chain carries TRBV5-1 and TRBJ1-2, with a tentative D call TRBD1 (6 bases). The V and J ends lost 0 bases and 8 bases respectively, with 17 bases between them. CDR3 length equals 15 residues. Germline V gene data show CDR1 as SGHRS and CDR2 as YFSETQ. The full variable domain, its missing parts supplied by reference TRBV5-1 and TRBJ1-2, is KAGVTQTPRYLIKTRGQQVTLSCSPISGHRSVSWYQQTPGQGLQFLFEYFSETQRNKGNFPGRFSGRQFSNSRSEMNVSTLELGDSALYLCASSLDAGAPGGYTFGSGTRLTVV.

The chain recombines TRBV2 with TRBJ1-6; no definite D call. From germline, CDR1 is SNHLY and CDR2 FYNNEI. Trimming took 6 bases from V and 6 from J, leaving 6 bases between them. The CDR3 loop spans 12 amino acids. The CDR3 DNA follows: TGTGCCAGCAGGAAAAGTAATTCACCCCTCCACTTT. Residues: CASRKSNSPLHF.

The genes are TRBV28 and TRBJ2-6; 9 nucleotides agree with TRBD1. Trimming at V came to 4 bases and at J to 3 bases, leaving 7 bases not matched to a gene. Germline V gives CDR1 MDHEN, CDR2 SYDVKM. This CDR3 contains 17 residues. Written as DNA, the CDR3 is TGTGCCAGCAGTTCCGGGACAGGGCTTGGTGGGGCCAACGTCCTGACTTTC. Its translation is CASSSGTGLGGANVLTF.

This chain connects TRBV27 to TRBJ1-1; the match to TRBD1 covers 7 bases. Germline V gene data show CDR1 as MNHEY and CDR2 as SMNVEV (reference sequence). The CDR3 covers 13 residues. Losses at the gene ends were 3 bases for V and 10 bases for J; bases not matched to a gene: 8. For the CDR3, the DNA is TGTGCCAGCAGTTTGACCGAGCAGGGGGGAGCTTTCTTT. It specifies CASSLTEQGGAFF.

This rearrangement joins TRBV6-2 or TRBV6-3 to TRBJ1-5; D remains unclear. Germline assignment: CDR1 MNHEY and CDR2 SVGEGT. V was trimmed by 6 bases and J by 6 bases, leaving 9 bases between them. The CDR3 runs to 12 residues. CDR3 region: CASSPAGQPQHF. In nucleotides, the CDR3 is TGTGCCAGCAGCCCGGCGGGTCAGCCCCAGCATTTT.

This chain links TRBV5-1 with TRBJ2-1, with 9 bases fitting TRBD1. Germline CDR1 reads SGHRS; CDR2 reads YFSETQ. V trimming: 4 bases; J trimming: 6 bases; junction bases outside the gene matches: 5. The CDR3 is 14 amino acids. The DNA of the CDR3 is TGCGCCAGCAGCGAGAGACAGGGGGGCAATGAGCAGTTCTTC. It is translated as CASSERQGGNEQFF.

CDR3 sequence (DNA): TGTGCCAGCAGCAACGCCCGGACGGGGTATAATTCACCCCTCCACTTT. It translates to CASSNARTGYNSPLHF. This rearrangement joins TRBV2 to TRBJ1-6, with unresolved D. The CDR3 has 16 amino acids. Germline V gene sequence: CDR1 SNHLY, CDR2 FYNNEI. Trimming cost V 6 bases and J 4 bases, with 16 bases left between them.

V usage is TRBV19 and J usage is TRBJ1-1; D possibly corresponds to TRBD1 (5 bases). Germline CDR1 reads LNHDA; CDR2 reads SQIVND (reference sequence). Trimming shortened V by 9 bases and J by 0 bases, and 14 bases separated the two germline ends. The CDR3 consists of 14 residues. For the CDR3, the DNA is TGTGCCAGCTATGGCAGGGCCCTGAACACTGAAGCTTTCTTT. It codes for CASYGRALNTEAFF.

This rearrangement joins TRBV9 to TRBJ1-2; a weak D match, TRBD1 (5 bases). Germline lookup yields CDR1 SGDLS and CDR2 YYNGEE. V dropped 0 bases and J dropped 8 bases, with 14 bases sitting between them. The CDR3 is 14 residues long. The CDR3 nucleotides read TGTGCCAGCAGCGTAGCTCTCCCAGGGAGCGGCTACACCTTC. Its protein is CASSVALPGSGYTF.

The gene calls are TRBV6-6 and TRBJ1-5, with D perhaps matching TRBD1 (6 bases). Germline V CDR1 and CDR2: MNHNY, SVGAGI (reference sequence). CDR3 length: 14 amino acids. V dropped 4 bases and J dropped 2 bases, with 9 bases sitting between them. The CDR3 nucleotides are TGTGCCAGCAGTTCCAGGGGTGGCAATCAGCCCCAGCATTTT. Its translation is CASSSRGGNQPQHF.

The CDR3: CSVETAVDTQYF. CDR3 bases: TGCAGCGTTGAGACTGCCGTAGATACGCAGTATTTT. The rearrangement uses TRBV29-1 and TRBJ2-3; D is unresolved. The CDR3 has 12 residues. The ends were cut back, 3 bases at V and 5 bases at J, with 9 bases in the middle. CDR1 and CDR2 from the germline V gene are SQVTM and ANQGSEA.

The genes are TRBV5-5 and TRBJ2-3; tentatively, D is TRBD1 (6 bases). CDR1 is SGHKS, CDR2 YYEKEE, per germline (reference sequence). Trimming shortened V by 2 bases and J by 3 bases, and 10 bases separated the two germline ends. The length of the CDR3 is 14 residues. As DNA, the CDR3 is TGTGCCAGCAGCTTTGGGGGCCAAACAGATACGCAGTATTTT. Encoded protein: CASSFGGQTDTQYF.